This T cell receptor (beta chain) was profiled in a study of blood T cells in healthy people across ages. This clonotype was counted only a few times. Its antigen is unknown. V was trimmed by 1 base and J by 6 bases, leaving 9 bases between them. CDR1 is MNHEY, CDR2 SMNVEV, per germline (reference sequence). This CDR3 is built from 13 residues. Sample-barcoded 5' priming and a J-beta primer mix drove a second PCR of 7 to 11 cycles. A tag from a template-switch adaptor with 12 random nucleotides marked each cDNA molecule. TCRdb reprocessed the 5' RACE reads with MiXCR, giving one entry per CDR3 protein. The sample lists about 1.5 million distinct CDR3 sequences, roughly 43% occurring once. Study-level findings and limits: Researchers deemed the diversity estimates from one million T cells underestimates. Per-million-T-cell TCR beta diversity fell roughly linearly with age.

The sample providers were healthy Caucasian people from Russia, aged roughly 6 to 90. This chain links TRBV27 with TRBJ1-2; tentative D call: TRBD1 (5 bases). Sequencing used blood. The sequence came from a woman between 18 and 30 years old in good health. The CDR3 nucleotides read TGTGCCAGCAGTTTATTTCAGGGAAATGGCTACACCTTC. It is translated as CASSLFQGNGYTF.